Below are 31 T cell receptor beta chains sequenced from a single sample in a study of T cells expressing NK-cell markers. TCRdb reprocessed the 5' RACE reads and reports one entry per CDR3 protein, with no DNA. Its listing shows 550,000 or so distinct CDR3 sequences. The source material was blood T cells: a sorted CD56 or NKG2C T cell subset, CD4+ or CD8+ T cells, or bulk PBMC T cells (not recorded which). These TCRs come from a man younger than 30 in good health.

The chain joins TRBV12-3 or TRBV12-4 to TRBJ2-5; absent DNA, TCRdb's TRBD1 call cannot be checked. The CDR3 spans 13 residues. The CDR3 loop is CASSGRERETQYF.

This CDR3 is CAISEQQGFPPQHF. This rearrangement joins TRBV10-3 to TRBJ1-5; TCRdb reports TRBD1, a call that lacks DNA to check it against. This CDR3 has 14 residues. CDR1 and CDR2 from the germline V gene are ENHRY and SYGVKD.

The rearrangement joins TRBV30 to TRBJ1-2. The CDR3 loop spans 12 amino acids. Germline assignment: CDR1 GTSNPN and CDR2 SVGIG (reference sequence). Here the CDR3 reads CAWKPGPGGYTF.

The CDR3 sequence is CSASPPTGAYNEQFF. The gene calls are TRBV20-1 and TRBJ2-1; TCRdb calls TRBD1, which cannot be checked without DNA. The CDR3 covers 15 residues. The germline CDR1 and CDR2 sequences are DFQATT and SNEGSKA (reference sequence).

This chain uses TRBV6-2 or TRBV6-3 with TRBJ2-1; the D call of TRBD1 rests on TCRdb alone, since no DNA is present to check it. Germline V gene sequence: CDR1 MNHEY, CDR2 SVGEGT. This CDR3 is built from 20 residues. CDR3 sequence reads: CASSYSRGTTLSRSYNEQFF.

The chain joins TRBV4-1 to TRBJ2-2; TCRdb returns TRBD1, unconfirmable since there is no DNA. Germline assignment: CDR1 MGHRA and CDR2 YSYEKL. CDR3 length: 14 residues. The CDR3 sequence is CASSQAPGPGELFF.

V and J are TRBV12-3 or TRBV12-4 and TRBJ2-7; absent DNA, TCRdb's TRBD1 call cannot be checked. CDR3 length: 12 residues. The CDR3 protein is CASSRGVSEQYF.

The CDR3 is CASSQGTLPRETQYF. The V gene is TRBV3-1, the J gene TRBJ2-5; checking the TCRdb D call of TRBD1 is not possible without DNA. Germline CDR1 is LGHDT and CDR2 is YNNKEL (reference sequence). CDR3 size: 15 residues.

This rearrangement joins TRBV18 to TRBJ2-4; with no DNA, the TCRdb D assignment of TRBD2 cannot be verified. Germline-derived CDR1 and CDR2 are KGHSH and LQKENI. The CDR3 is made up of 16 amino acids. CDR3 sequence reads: CASSPPLAGGPNIQYF.

The CDR3 here is CAISDGAGGYEQYF. V gene TRBV10-3 combines with J gene TRBJ2-7; TCRdb's D call of TRBD2 is untestable without DNA. Germline CDR1 ENHRY, CDR2 SYGVKD. This CDR3 has 14 amino acids.

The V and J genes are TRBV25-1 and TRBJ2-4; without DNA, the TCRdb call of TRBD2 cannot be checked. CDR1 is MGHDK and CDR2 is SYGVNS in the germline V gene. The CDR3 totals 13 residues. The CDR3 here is CASTHGGRNIQYF.

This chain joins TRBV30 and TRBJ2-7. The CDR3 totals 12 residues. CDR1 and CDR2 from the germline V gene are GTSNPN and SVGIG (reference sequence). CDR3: CAWIPRTDEQYF.

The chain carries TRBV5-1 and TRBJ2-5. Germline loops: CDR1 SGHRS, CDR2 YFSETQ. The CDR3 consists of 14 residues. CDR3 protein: CASRRDLNQETQCF.

The CDR3 region is CASSQVRSGEAFF. V and J are TRBV3-1 and TRBJ1-1. The germline V gene has CDR1 LGHDT and CDR2 YNNKEL (reference sequence). This CDR3 spans 13 amino acids.

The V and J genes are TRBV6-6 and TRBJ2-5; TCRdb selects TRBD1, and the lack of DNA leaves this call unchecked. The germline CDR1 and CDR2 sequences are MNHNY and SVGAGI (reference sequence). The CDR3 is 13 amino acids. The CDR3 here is CASGQARQETQYF.

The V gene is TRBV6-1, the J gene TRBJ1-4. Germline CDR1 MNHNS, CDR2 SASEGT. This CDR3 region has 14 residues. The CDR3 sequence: CASSRRERMGKLFF.

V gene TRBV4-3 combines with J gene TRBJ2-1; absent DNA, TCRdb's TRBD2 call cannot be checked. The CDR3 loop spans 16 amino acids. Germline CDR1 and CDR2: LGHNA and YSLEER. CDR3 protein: CASSQFLAVSYNEQFF.

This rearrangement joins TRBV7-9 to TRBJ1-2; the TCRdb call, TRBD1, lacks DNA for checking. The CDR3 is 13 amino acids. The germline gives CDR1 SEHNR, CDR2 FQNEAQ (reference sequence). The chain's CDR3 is CASSSRGSLDYTF.

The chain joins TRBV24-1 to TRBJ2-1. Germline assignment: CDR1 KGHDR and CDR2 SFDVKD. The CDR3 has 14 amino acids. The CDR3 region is CATSDLRRSNEQFF.

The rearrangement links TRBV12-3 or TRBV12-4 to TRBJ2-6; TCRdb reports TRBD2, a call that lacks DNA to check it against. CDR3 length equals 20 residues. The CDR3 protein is CASSFFWGLDQVPGANVLTF.

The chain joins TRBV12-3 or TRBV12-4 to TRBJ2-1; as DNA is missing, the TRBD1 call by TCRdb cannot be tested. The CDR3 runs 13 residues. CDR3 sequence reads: CAAGAGAYNEQFF.

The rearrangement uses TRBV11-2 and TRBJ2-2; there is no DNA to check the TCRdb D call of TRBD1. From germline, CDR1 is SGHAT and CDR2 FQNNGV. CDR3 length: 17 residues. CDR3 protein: CASSFNQGATNTGELFF.

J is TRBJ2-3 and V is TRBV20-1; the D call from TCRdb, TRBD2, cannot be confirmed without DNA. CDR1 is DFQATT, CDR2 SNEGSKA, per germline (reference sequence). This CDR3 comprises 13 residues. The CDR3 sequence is CSVRAGHTDTQYF.

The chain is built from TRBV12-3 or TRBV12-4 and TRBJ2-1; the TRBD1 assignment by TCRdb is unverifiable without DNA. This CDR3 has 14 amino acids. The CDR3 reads CASYITGGGDEQFF.

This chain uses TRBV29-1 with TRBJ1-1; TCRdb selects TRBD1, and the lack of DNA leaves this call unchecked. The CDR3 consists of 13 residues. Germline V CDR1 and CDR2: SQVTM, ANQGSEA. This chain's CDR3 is CSGARGPNTEAFF.

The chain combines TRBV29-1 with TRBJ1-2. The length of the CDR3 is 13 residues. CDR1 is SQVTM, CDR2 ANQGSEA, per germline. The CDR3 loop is CSGDPGGADGYTF.

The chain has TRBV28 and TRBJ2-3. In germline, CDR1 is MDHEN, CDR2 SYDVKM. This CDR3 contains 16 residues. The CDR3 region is CASSLTAGRHTDTQYF.

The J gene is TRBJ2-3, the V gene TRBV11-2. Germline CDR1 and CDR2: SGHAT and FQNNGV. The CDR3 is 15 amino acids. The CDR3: CASSLDLSSTDTQYF. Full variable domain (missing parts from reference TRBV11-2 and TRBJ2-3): EAGVAQSPRYKIIEKRQSVAFWCNPISGHATLYWYQQILGQGPKLLIQFQNNGVVDDSQLPKDRFSAERLKGVDSTLKIQPAKLEDSAVYLCASSLDLSSTDTQYFGPGTRLTVL.

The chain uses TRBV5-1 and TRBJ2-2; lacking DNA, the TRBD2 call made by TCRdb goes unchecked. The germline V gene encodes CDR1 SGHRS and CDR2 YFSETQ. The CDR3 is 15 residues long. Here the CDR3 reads CASRHLLAGDGELFF.

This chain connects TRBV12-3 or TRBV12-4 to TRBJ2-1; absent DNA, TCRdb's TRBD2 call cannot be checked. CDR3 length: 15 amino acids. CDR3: CASSSWEGEGSEQFF.

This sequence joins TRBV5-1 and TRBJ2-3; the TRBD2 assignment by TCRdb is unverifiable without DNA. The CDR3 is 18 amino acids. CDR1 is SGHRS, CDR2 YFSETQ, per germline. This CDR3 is CASSPSGTSGRALDTQYF.